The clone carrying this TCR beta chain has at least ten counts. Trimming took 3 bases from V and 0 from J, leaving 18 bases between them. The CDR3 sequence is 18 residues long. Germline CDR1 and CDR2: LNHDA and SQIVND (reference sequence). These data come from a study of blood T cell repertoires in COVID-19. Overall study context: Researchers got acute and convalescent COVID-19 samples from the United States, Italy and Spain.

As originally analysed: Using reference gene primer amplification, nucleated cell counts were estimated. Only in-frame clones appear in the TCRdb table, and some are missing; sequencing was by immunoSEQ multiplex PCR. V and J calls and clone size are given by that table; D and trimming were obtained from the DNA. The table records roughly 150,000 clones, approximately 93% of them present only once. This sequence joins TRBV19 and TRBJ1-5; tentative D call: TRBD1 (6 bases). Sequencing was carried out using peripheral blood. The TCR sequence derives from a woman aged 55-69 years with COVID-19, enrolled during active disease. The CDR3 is CASSIRLAGDHSNQPQHF. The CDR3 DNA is TGTGCCAGTAGTATTCGGTTGGCAGGGGACCATAGCAATCAGCCCCAGCATTTT.